Below are 28 T cell receptor beta chains sequenced from a single sample in a study of persistence of HIV-infected CD4 T cells. These receptors are not linked to any known antigen. The libraries were made with immunoSEQ version 4 in survey mode. Assay: immunoSEQ multiplex PCR; the TCRdb copy retains only in-frame clones and omits some. The data contain tens of thousands of clones, 82% of them singletons. Cells were stimulated with CMV-infected fibroblast lysates at approximately 10 ug/mL. Memory cells lacking CD40L and CD69 with high CD45RO were sorted. Sequencing was performed on CD4+ T cells sorted from PBMCs after roughly 18-hour stimulation, taken from a patient who received antiretroviral therapy. The receptors shown here come from an adult woman with HIV who was CMV-seropositive.

V gene TRBV7-6 combines with J gene TRBJ2-1; 8 positions agree with TRBD2. Germline CDR1 and CDR2: SGHVS and FNYEAQ. With V trimmed by 2 bases and J by 4 bases, 16 bases remained unmatched. This CDR3 contains 19 residues. CDR3 DNA sequence: TGTGCCAGCAGCTTAAGGGGGTCTTCGATAATAGCGGGATACAATGAGCAGTTCTTC. Translated, it gives CASSLRGSSIIAGYNEQFF.

The V and J genes are TRBV19 and TRBJ2-5, with 8 bases matching TRBD1. V gave up 5 bases and J gave up 5 bases; unmatched junction bases: 16. CDR3 size: 17 residues. CDR1 and CDR2 from the germline V gene are LNHDA and SQIVND (reference sequence). The CDR3 reads CASSAKLGQGATETQYF. In DNA form, the CDR3 reads TGTGCCAGTAGTGCTAAGTTGGGTCAGGGGGCAACGGAGACCCAGTACTTC.

This rearrangement joins TRBV20-1 to TRBJ2-7, with D possibly being TRBD1 (5 bases). CDR3 length: 11 residues. The germline V gene has CDR1 DFQATT and CDR2 SNEGSKA (reference sequence). The V and J ends lost 6 bases and 4 bases respectively, with 10 bases between them. CDR3 sequence: CSAEGEYEQYF. The CDR3, as DNA: TGCAGTGCAGAAGGGGAATACGAGCAGTACTTC.

The V and J genes are TRBV5-5 and TRBJ2-2; D uncertain. Per the germline V gene, CDR1 is SGHKS and CDR2 is YYEKEE (reference sequence). This CDR3 region has 16 residues. V dropped 0 bases and J dropped 0 bases, with 9 bases sitting between them. The chain's CDR3 is CASSLGQLANTGELFF. The CDR3 bases are TGTGCCAGCAGCTTGGGGCAGCTCGCGAACACCGGGGAGCTGTTTTTT. The full variable domain, its missing parts supplied by reference TRBV5-5 and TRBJ2-2, is DAGVTQSPTHLIKTRGQQVTLRCSPISGHKSVSWYQQVLGQGPQFIFQYYEKEERGRGNFPDRFSARQFPNYSSELNVNALLLGDSALYLCASSLGQLANTGELFFGEGSRLTVL.

The chain has TRBV5-1 and TRBJ2-7, with 12 bases lining up with TRBD2. Germline lookup yields CDR1 SGHRS and CDR2 YFSETQ. There are 14 residues in the CDR3. Trimming at V came to 4 bases and at J to 5 bases, leaving 4 bases not matched to a gene. This CDR3 reads CASSPRTSGNEQYF. The CDR3 DNA sequence: TGCGCCAGCAGCCCACGGACTAGCGGGAACGAGCAGTACTTC.

The rearrangement uses TRBV28 and TRBJ2-7; D is possibly TRBD1 (7 bases). The CDR3 runs to 14 residues. Trimming pared 7 bases from V and 4 bases from J, leaving 17 bases between. The germline V gene has CDR1 MDHEN and CDR2 SYDVKM. The CDR3, as DNA: TGTGCCAGCACAAGGGCGGGACAGAGGTACGAGCAGTACTTC. Protein product: CASTRAGQRYEQYF.

The chain has TRBV6-5 and TRBJ1-2; D not resolved. Germline CDR1 MNHEY, CDR2 SVGAGI. With 5 bases removed from V and 7 bases from J, the gap between germline ends came to 11 bases. CDR3 length: 12 residues. This CDR3 reads CASSRGRSGYTF. CDR3 nucleotide sequence: TGTGCCAGCAGTCGTGGACGGAGTGGCTACACCTTC.

V gene TRBV4-3 combines with J gene TRBJ1-3; tentatively, D is TRBD1 (5 bases). V lost 4 bases to trimming and J lost 0 bases, with 13 bases between them. Looked up from germline, CDR1 is LGHNA and CDR2 is YSLEER. The length of the CDR3 is 16 residues. The CDR3 bases are TGCGCCAGCAGCCGGGACCACCGAAGCTCTGGAAACACCATATATTTT. This gives the protein CASSRDHRSSGNTIYF.

This clone was observed a single time. The genes are TRBV29-1 and TRBJ1-2, with TRBD1 as a possible D gene (5 bases). From germline, CDR1 is SQVTM and CDR2 ANQGSEA. V shed 3 bases and J shed 8 bases, with 7 bases lying between them. The CDR3 runs to 10 residues. The CDR3 protein is CSVDQGGYTF. The DNA for the CDR3 is TGCAGCGTTGATCAGGGAGGCTACACCTTC.

This clone was detected only a few times. V is TRBV19 and J is TRBJ1-2, with TRBD1 matching 7 bases. The germline CDR1 and CDR2 sequences are LNHDA and SQIVND (reference sequence). The V gene end was trimmed by 4 bases and the J gene end by 2 bases; junction bases not matched to a gene: 4. CDR3 length equals 14 residues. CDR3: CASSNRGSNYGYTF. CDR3 nucleotides: TGTGCCAGTAGTAACAGGGGCTCCAACTATGGCTACACCTTC.

CDR3 sequence reads: CASSLEAGGVRGVRNEQFF. The CDR3 DNA reads as TGTGCCAGCAGCTTAGAAGCGGGAGGTGTTCGTGGGGTTCGAAATGAGCAGTTCTTC. The chain carries TRBV7-6 and TRBJ2-1; 9 nucleotides agree with TRBD2. The CDR3 loop spans 19 amino acids. The V and J ends lost 1 base and 7 bases, in that order; junction bases with no gene match: 17. Per the germline V gene, CDR1 is SGHVS and CDR2 is FNYEAQ.

V usage is TRBV5-6 and J usage is TRBJ1-1, with 7 bases fitting TRBD1. In germline, CDR1 is SGHDT, CDR2 YYEEEE. J gave up 4 bases and V 2 bases, and 5 bases lay outside the gene matches. The CDR3 is 14 amino acids. The CDR3, as DNA: TGTGCCAGCAGCTTCGGGACAGAGGCCACTGAAGCTTTCTTT. It translates to CASSFGTEATEAFF.

This clone occurred once. J is TRBJ1-2 and V is TRBV21-1; no check of the table's D call, TRBD1, against the DNA was made. TRBV21-1 is marked as a pseudogene. The CDR3 contains 20 residues. Here the CDR3 reads CASSIRRGTGGAGKSSGYTF. For the CDR3, the DNA is TGTGCCAGCAGCATCAGAAGGGGGACAGGGGGCGCAGGAAAGTCTTCTGGCTACACCTTC.

The DNA of the CDR3 is TGCGCCAGCAGTGTTGGAGGACGTGAAGGAGCCGTGTACTTC. Translated: CASSVGGREGAVYF. The chain employs TRBV10-1 and TRBJ2-7; D possibly corresponds to TRBD2 (5 bases). Germline V gene data show CDR1 as WNHNN and CDR2 as SYGVQD (reference sequence). This CDR3 region has 14 residues. The V gene lost 4 bases and the J gene lost 12 bases, with 22 bases spanning the gap.

The V gene is TRBV18, the J gene TRBJ2-7; 10 positions match TRBD1. V trimming: 3 bases; J trimming: 3 bases; junction bases outside the gene matches: 8. The CDR3 loop spans 16 amino acids. Germline CDR1 KGHSH, CDR2 LQKENI. The DNA of the CDR3 is TGTGCCAGCTCACCCCCCGGGACAGGGGTCCTCTACGAGCAGTACTTC. Translated, it gives CASSPPGTGVLYEQYF.

The chain is built from TRBV19 and TRBJ1-6, with a possible D match to TRBD1 (6 bases). Germline V gene data show CDR1 as LNHDA and CDR2 as SQIVND (reference sequence). The CDR3 has 15 residues. V was cut by 7 bases and J by 7 bases, with 17 bases left in between. The CDR3 loop reads CASTPTDRTNSPLHF. In nucleotides, the CDR3 is TGTGCCAGTACCCCCACGGACAGAACGAATTCACCCCTCCACTTT. The variable domain in full, with the rest retrieved from reference TRBV19 and TRBJ1-6, is DGGITQSPKYLFRKEGQNVTLSCEQNLNHDAMYWYRQDPGQGLRLIYYSQIVNDFQKGDIAEGYSVSREKKESFPLTVTSAQKNPTAFYLCASTPTDRTNSPLHFGNGTRLTVT.

This chain links TRBV19 with TRBJ2-4; TRBD2 agrees at 14 bases. The junction had 5 bases not matched to a gene; V was cut back by 5 bases and J by 2 bases. Germline CDR1 LNHDA, CDR2 SQIVND (reference sequence). CDR3 length equals 17 residues. DNA for the CDR3: TGTGCCAGTAGTTCGGGACTAGCGGGAGAAACCAAAAACATTCAGTACTTC. The encoded protein is CASSSGLAGETKNIQYF.

This chain connects TRBV19 to TRBJ1-5; 8 bases map to TRBD1. The germline CDR1 and CDR2 sequences are LNHDA and SQIVND (reference sequence). V shed 7 bases, J shed 7 bases, and the junction held 18 bases outside the gene matches. This CDR3 is 17 amino acids long. The CDR3 nucleotides are TGTGCCAGTACCCAATCACTGACAGGGGCGAAAAAACAGCCCCAGCATTTT. As protein: CASTQSLTGAKKQPQHF.

The chain recombines TRBV5-6 with TRBJ2-5, with D tentatively TRBD2 (5 bases). This CDR3 has 13 residues. Germline V CDR1 and CDR2: SGHDT, YYEEEE. Trimming cost V 1 base and J 4 bases, with 8 bases left between them. The CDR3 region is CASSLRGTETQYF. DNA of the CDR3: TGTGCCAGCAGCTTGCGGGGAACAGAGACCCAGTACTTC.

The chain carries TRBV7-9 and TRBJ1-1, with D possibly matching TRBD1 (5 bases). V lost 7 bases and J lost 5, with 20 bases in between. The CDR3 has 15 amino acids. The germline CDR1 and CDR2 sequences are SEHNR and FQNEAQ (reference sequence). This CDR3 is CASTQTAGSNTEAFF. DNA of the CDR3: TGTGCCAGCACCCAAACGGCAGGGAGTAATACTGAAGCTTTCTTT.

The rearrangement links TRBV5-6 to TRBJ1-1; tentatively, D is TRBD1 (5 bases). The germline V gene has CDR1 SGHDT and CDR2 YYEEEE. Trimming took 2 bases from V and 8 from J, leaving 7 bases between them. This CDR3 contains 11 residues. The chain's CDR3 is CASSLDREAFF. In nucleotides, the CDR3 is TGTGCCAGCAGCTTAGACAGAGAAGCTTTCTTT.

The chain carries TRBV5-1 and TRBJ2-5; D is possibly TRBD1 (5 bases). This CDR3 comprises 14 residues. Germline CDR1 and CDR2: SGHRS and YFSETQ. V was trimmed by 0 bases and J by 5 bases, leaving 11 bases between them. The CDR3 loop is CASSLVGRGETQYF. The DNA for the CDR3 is TGCGCCAGCAGCTTGGTGGGGCGTGGGGAGACCCAGTACTTC.

Notes on this clone: The same CDR3 arises from other DNA sequences in this sample as well. The chain couples TRBV6-5 to TRBJ1-6; the D gene is possibly TRBD1 (6 bases). Trimming cost V 6 bases and J 7 bases, with 13 bases left between them. The CDR3 covers 14 residues. The germline gives CDR1 MNHEY, CDR2 SVGAGI. DNA of the CDR3: TGTGCCAGCAGGGGAACAGGGTCAAATTCACCCCTCCACTTT. It is translated as CASRGTGSNSPLHF.

The chain couples TRBV7-3 to TRBJ1-6; the match to TRBD1 covers 7 bases. Looked up from germline, CDR1 is SGHTA and CDR2 is FQGTGA. CDR3 size: 14 residues. Trimming cost V 5 bases and J 7 bases; bases outside gene matches: 5. The CDR3 protein is CASSQGTENSPLHF. The CDR3 DNA follows: TGTGCCAGCAGCCAGGGGACAGAAAATTCACCCCTCCACTTT. The full variable domain, with the rest looked up from reference TRBV7-3 and TRBJ1-6, is GAGVSQTPSNKVTEKGKYVELRCDPISGHTALYWYRQSLGQGPEFLIYFQGTGAADDSGLPNDRFFAVRPEGSVSTLKIQRTERGDSAVYLCASSQGTENSPLHFGNGTRLTVT.

This clone was found a few times. J is TRBJ1-5 and V is TRBV27, with D maybe TRBD1 (5 bases). Germline assignment: CDR1 MNHEY and CDR2 SMNVEV (reference sequence). This CDR3 has 16 amino acids. V was trimmed by 5 bases and J by 0 bases, leaving 14 bases between them. The CDR3 DNA sequence: TGTGCCAGCAGTCCAGGGATGGGGTCTAGCAATCAGCCCCAGCATTTT. Translating gives CASSPGMGSSNQPQHF.

The chain recombines TRBV3-1 (or the pseudogene TRBV3-2) with TRBJ2-1; 7 bases match TRBD2. V lost 1 base, J lost 4 bases, and 7 bases stayed unmatched. The CDR3 extends over 16 amino acids. Germline V gene data show CDR1 as LGHDT and CDR2 as YNNKEL (reference sequence). For the CDR3, the DNA is TGTGCCAGCAGCCAAGGGGGGGGACTACCTTACAATGAGCAGTTCTTC. Protein sequence: CASSQGGGLPYNEQFF.

This chain links TRBV6-6 with TRBJ1-1; D is unresolved. V lost 5 bases and J lost 0, with 7 bases in between. The germline gives CDR1 MNHNY, CDR2 SVGAGI (reference sequence). The CDR3 consists of 13 residues. CDR3 in amino acids: CASSNGMNTEAFF. CDR3 nucleotides: TGTGCCAGCAGTAACGGGATGAACACTGAAGCTTTCTTT.

The V call is TRBV4-1, the J call TRBJ2-2, with D unresolved. The CDR3 has 15 residues. CDR1 MGHRA and CDR2 YSYEKL come from the germline V gene. The V and J ends lost 0 bases and 2 bases respectively, with 7 bases between them. The CDR3, as DNA: TGCGCCAGCAGCCAAGAAGCGACCAACACCGGGGAGCTGTTTTTT. Translated: CASSQEATNTGELFF.